Each of the 27 T cell receptor beta chains below was sequenced from the same sample in a study of persistence of HIV-infected CD4 T cells. The libraries were made with immunoSEQ version 4 in survey mode. The assay was immunoSEQ multiplex PCR, and TCRdb's table has in-frame clones only and misses some. The repertoire includes about 25,000 clones, about 74% of them detected once, and about 1.7% sits in the top ten. The stimulus was an HIV-1 Gag 15-mer peptide pool, 0.9 to 1 ug/peptide/mL. Sorting selected CD4+ T cells upregulating both CD40 ligand and CD69. These receptors have no known antigen. This specimen was CD4+ T cells sorted from PBMCs after roughly 17-hour stimulation, taken from a patient who received antiretroviral therapy. These TCRs come from an adult man with HIV who was CMV-seropositive.

The V call is TRBV4-2, the J call TRBJ2-3, with TRBD2 matching 11 bases. V lost 0 bases to trimming and J lost 6 bases; unmatched junction nucleotides: 8. Germline CDR1 is LGHNA and CDR2 is YNFKEQ. This CDR3 has 17 amino acids. CDR3 DNA: TGTGCCAGCAGCCAAGACCCAACTAGCGGGGGATGGGATACGCAGTATTTT. The encoded protein is CASSQDPTSGGWDTQYF.

The chain combines TRBV29-1 with TRBJ2-1; D is possibly TRBD1 or TRBD2 (5 bases each). This CDR3 is built from 12 residues. CDR1 and CDR2 from the germline V gene are SQVTM and ANQGSEA. Trimming removed 0 bases from V and 11 bases from J, with 11 bases in between. CDR3 sequence: CSVEESRDQQFF. The CDR3 nucleotides read TGCAGCGTTGAAGAGTCCCGGGACCAGCAGTTCTTC.

The chain is built from TRBV7-9 and TRBJ2-7; maybe TRBD2 (6 bases). The CDR3 has 14 residues. The V gene's germline CDR1 is SEHNR and CDR2 FQNEAQ (reference sequence). V lost 0 bases, J lost 2 bases, and 8 bases lay in between. The CDR3 loop reads CASSLAGGPYEQYF. The CDR3 DNA is TGTGCCAGCAGCTTAGCCGGGGGACCCTACGAGCAGTACTTC.

This sequence joins TRBV5-4 and TRBJ2-3; 8 bases line up with TRBD2. The CDR3 sequence is 13 residues long. V was pared by 10 bases and J by 0 bases, with 4 bases of the junction left unmatched. Germline CDR1 is SGHNT and CDR2 is YYREEE (reference sequence). CDR3 residues: CACGGQSTDTQYF. The CDR3 nucleotides are TGTGCCTGCGGGGGGCAAAGCACAGATACGCAGTATTTT. The full variable domain, rest sourced from reference TRBV5-4 and TRBJ2-3, is ETGVTQSPTHLIKTRGQQVTLRCSSQSGHNTVSWYQQALGQGPQFIFQYYREEENGRGNFPPRFSGLQFPNYSSELNVNALELDDSALYLCACGGQSTDTQYFGPGTRLTVL.

The chain combines TRBV6-5 with TRBJ2-3; D perhaps matches TRBD1 (6 bases). Trimming left V 6 bases short and J 1 base short, with 11 bases between. The germline V gene encodes CDR1 MNHEY and CDR2 SVGAGI. The CDR3 extends over 14 amino acids. CDR3 sequence reads: CASRGTKRTDTQYF. CDR3 nucleotide sequence: TGTGCCAGCAGGGGGACAAAGCGCACAGATACGCAGTATTTT.

This chain uses TRBV6-4 with TRBJ2-2; 8 positions agree with TRBD2. Unmatched junction bases numbered 12, after V lost 6 bases and J lost 6 bases. CDR1 is MRHNA and CDR2 is SNTAGT in the germline V gene. This CDR3 comprises 16 residues. CDR3 region: CASSPRTGGKAGELFF. For the CDR3, the DNA is TGTGCCAGCAGCCCAAGGACGGGAGGGAAGGCCGGGGAGCTGTTTTTT.

The V and J genes are TRBV18 and TRBJ2-3; 13 bases align to TRBD2. The CDR3 runs 17 residues. Germline CDR1 and CDR2: KGHSH and LQKENI. Unmatched junction bases numbered 5, after V lost 3 bases and J lost 2 bases. The CDR3 sequence is CASSPLGLAGNTDTQYF. The CDR3 DNA sequence: TGTGCCAGCTCACCCCTGGGACTAGCGGGGAACACAGATACGCAGTATTTT.

This clone came up once. V and J are TRBV12-3 or TRBV12-4 and TRBJ1-1, with a possible D match to TRBD1 (5 bases). This CDR3 is 13 amino acids long. V lost 8 bases to trimming and J lost 8 bases, with 18 bases between them. The CDR3 bases are TGTGCCAGCTGTGAAGGTATGGGGCAGGAAGCTTTCTTT. Protein sequence: CASCEGMGQEAFF.

With respect to this clone: Its ends do not fully match the called genes, so a read error is possible. The V gene is TRBV9, the J gene TRBJ2-7; tentative D call: TRBD1 (5 bases). CDR1 is SGDLS, CDR2 YYNGEE, per germline. This CDR3 is built from 13 residues. CDR3 coding DNA: TGTGCCAGCAGCCCCGTTCAGGGTCGCGAGCGGTACTTC. Residues: CASSPVQGRERYF.

This clone has just a few counts. CDR3 nucleotides: TGTGCCAGCAGCTCCGGGGGGAGCACCGGGGAGCTGTTTTTT. Residues: CASSSGGSTGELFF. This chain joins TRBV7-2 and TRBJ2-2; the match to TRBD2 covers 7 bases. The CDR3 runs 14 residues. V shed 4 bases, J shed 4 bases, and the junction held 3 bases outside the gene matches. Germline V gene sequence: CDR1 SGHTA, CDR2 FQGNSA.

This clone was seen more than once but under ten times. A junction boundary mismatches the germline segment, possibly from a read error. The genes are TRBV6-1 and TRBJ1-2; tentative D call: TRBD1 (5 bases). From germline, CDR1 is MNHNS and CDR2 SASEGT. CDR3 length equals 14 residues. The CDR3 region is CASSEAGARVGSEF. CDR3 DNA sequence: TGTGCCAGCAGTGAAGCAGGAGCCAGGGTGGGATCCGAATTC.

V is TRBV5-4 and J is TRBJ2-3; D may be TRBD2 (5 bases). The CDR3 runs to 14 residues. Trimming cost V 9 bases and J 0 bases, with 14 bases left between them. Germline V gene sequence: CDR1 SGHNT, CDR2 YYREEE (reference sequence). The CDR3 here is CATAAGLSTDTQYF. For the CDR3, the DNA is TGTGCCACGGCGGCGGGCCTTAGCACAGATACGCAGTATTTT.

The chain employs TRBV18 and TRBJ2-1, with 8 bases identical to TRBD2. Germline V gene data show CDR1 as KGHSH and CDR2 as LQKENI. The CDR3 loop spans 17 amino acids. Trimming took 0 bases from V and 3 from J; bases not matched to a gene: 7. CDR3: CASSPPSQAGGYNEQFF. CDR3 DNA sequence: TGTGCCAGCTCACCACCGAGCCAGGCGGGGGGCTACAATGAGCAGTTCTTC.

The gene calls are TRBV7-2 and TRBJ2-1; 8 bases agree with TRBD1. Per germline, CDR1 SGHTA and CDR2 FQGNSA. This CDR3 comprises 14 residues. The V gene end was trimmed by 4 bases and the J gene end by 9 bases; junction bases not matched to a gene: 8. CDR3 sequence: CASSSRQGFGEQFF. CDR3 nucleotide sequence: TGTGCCAGCAGCTCCAGACAGGGGTTCGGTGAGCAGTTCTTC.

The chain joins TRBV7-9 to TRBJ1-1; D gene unclear. The V gene lost 2 bases and the J gene lost 4 bases, with 11 bases spanning the gap. CDR1 and CDR2 from the germline V gene are SEHNR and FQNEAQ (reference sequence). The CDR3 is 14 amino acids. CDR3 nucleotide sequence: TGTGCCAGCAGCTTACAGACGTCGGGCACTGAAGCTTTCTTT. Its translation: CASSLQTSGTEAFF.

In its sample, this clone was seen a few times. V is TRBV14 and J is TRBJ1-6, with a weak D call TRBD1 (5 bases). The ends were cut back, 4 bases at V and 7 bases at J, with 11 bases in the middle. Germline V gene lookup returns CDR1 SGHDN and CDR2 FVKESK. CDR3 length: 14 residues. CDR3: CASSRGRENSPLHF. The CDR3 bases are TGTGCCAGCAGCCGGGGACGGGAAAATTCACCCCTCCACTTT.

The CDR3 spells CASSSGVYEQYF. In DNA form, the CDR3 reads TGTGCCAGTAGTTCAGGGGTCTACGAGCAGTACTTC. The gene calls are TRBV19 and TRBJ2-7; a possible D gene is TRBD1 (6 bases). Germline V gene data show CDR1 as LNHDA and CDR2 as SQIVND (reference sequence). V was cut by 5 bases and J by 3 bases, with 8 bases left in between. The CDR3 spans 12 residues. Together with reference TRBV19 and TRBJ2-7, the CDR3 gives the full variable domain: DGGITQSPKYLFRKEGQNVTLSCEQNLNHDAMYWYRQDPGQGLRLIYYSQIVNDFQKGDIAEGYSVSREKKESFPLTVTSAQKNPTAFYLCASSSGVYEQYFGPGTRLTVT.

The chain has TRBV7-3 and TRBJ2-7; 10 bases agree with TRBD1. This CDR3 spans 13 amino acids. V lost 5 bases and J lost 4; bases outside the gene matches: 2. The V gene's germline CDR1 is SGHTA and CDR2 FQGTGA. The CDR3 nucleotides are TGTGCCAGCAGCCCGGGACAGGGGTACGAGCAGTACTTC. It yields the protein CASSPGQGYEQYF.

The gene calls are TRBV7-9 and TRBJ2-7, with TRBD1 identical over 7 bases. With 4 bases clipped from V and 3 bases from J, the junction kept 3 bases outside the gene matches. This CDR3 comprises 13 residues. Germline V gene sequence: CDR1 SEHNR, CDR2 FQNEAQ (reference sequence). The CDR3 nucleotides are TGTGCCAGCAGCTACAGACAGGGCTACGAGCAGTACTTC. It codes for CASSYRQGYEQYF.

The CDR3 region is CASSSRESGNTIYF. Written as DNA, the CDR3 is TGTGCCAGCAGCTCAAGGGAATCTGGAAACACCATATATTTT. V gene TRBV7-9 combines with J gene TRBJ1-3; D is ambiguous. CDR3 length: 14 amino acids. Germline V CDR1 and CDR2: SEHNR, FQNEAQ (reference sequence). The germline V and J ends were trimmed by 4 bases and 1 base, with 8 bases remaining between them.

The chain has TRBV10-1 and TRBJ1-1; D gene unclear. Germline V gene sequence: CDR1 WNHNN, CDR2 SYGVQD (reference sequence). Trimming stripped 4 bases from V and 2 bases from J, with 5 bases between. CDR3 length equals 12 residues. For the CDR3, the DNA is TGCGCCAGCAGTGTTGGAAACACTGAAGCTTTCTTT. Protein product: CASSVGNTEAFF.

This chain uses TRBV7-3 with TRBJ2-6; unclear D gene. V was trimmed by 4 bases and J by 0 bases, leaving 10 bases between them. Germline CDR1 reads SGHTA; CDR2 reads FQGTGA. The CDR3 is 16 amino acids. The CDR3, as DNA: TGTGCCAGCAGCTCGGCCGGCTCCTCTGGGGCCAACGTCCTGACTTTC. The encoded protein is CASSSAGSSGANVLTF.

V gene TRBV5-1 combines with J gene TRBJ2-4; a weak D match, TRBD2 (5 bases). CDR1 and CDR2 from the germline V gene are SGHRS and YFSETQ. The CDR3 length is 15 residues. Trimming cost V 0 bases and J 8 bases, with 15 bases left between them. DNA of the CDR3: TGCGCCAGCAGCTTGGTTCGGGGTTATGCGGACATTCAGTACTTC. As protein: CASSLVRGYADIQYF.

V is TRBV5-1 and J is TRBJ1-1; D is undetermined. Between the trimmed V and J ends, which lost 2 bases and 0 bases, there was a span of 2 bases. Per germline, CDR1 SGHRS and CDR2 YFSETQ. The CDR3 has 12 residues. The chain's CDR3 is CASSLVNTEAFF. In DNA, the CDR3 is TGCGCCAGCAGCTTAGTGAACACTGAAGCTTTCTTT.

This clone appeared a single time. The chain employs TRBV5-8 and TRBJ2-3; D may be TRBD1 (5 bases). The CDR3 is made up of 14 amino acids. V lost 5 bases, J lost 1 base, and 11 bases lay in between. From germline, CDR1 is SGHTS and CDR2 YDEGEE. Written as DNA, the CDR3 is TGTGCCAGCAGTCCCACCAGGGGCACAGATACGCAGTATTTT. Its protein is CASSPTRGTDTQYF.

The CDR3 DNA is TGTGCCAGCAGCTTAGTGACGGGCACAGATACGCAGTATTTT. This translates into CASSLVTGTDTQYF. The chain is built from TRBV7-9 and TRBJ2-3; D gene ambiguous. In germline, CDR1 is SEHNR, CDR2 FQNEAQ (reference sequence). The CDR3 has 14 residues. V shed 1 base and J shed 1 base, with 6 bases lying between them.

This sequence joins TRBV7-9 and TRBJ1-1, with D perhaps TRBD1 (5 bases). The CDR3 extends over 14 amino acids. Germline V gene sequence: CDR1 SEHNR, CDR2 FQNEAQ (reference sequence). V was cut by 5 bases and J by 7 bases, with 17 bases left in between. Written as DNA, the CDR3 is TGTGCCAGCAGCCCGTCGGGGGGTAACGGTGAAGCTTTCTTT. It yields the protein CASSPSGGNGEAFF.